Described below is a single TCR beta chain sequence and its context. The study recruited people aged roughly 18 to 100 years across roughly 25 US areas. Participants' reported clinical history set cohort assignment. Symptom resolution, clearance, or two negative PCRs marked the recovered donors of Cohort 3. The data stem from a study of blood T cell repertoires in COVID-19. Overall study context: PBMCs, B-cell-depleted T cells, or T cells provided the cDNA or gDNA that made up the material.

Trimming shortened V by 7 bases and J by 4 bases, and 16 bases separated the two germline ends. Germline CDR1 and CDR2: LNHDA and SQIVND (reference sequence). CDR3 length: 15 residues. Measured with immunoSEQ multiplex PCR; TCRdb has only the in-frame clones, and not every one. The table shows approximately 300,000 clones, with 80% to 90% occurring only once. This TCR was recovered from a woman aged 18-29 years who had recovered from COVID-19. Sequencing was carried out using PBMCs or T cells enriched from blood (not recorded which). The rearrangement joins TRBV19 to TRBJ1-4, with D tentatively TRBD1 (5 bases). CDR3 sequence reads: CASMRGGSINEKLFF. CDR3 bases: TGTGCCAGTATGCGTGGGGGGTCGATTAATGAAAAACTGTTTTTT.